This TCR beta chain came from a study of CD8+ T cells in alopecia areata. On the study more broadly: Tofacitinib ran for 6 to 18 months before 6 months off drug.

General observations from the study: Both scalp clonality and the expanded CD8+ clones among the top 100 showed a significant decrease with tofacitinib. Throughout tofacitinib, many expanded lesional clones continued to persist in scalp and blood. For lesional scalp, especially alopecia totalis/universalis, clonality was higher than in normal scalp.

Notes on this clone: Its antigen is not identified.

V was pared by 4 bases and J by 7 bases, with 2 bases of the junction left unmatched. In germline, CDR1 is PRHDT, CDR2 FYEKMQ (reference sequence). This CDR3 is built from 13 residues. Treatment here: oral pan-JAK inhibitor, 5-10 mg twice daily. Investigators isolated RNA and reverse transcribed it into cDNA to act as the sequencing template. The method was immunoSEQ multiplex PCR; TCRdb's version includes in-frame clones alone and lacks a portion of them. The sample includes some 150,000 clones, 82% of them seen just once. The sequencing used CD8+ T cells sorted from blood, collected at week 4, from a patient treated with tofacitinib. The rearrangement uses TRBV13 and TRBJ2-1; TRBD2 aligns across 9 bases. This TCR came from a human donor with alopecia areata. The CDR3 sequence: CASSSSGTNEQFF. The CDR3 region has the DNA TGTGCCAGCAGCTCTAGCGGGACAAATGAGCAGTTCTTC.